What follows are 7 T cell receptor beta chains derived from one specimen sequenced in a study of blood T cell repertoires in COVID-19. Here immunoSEQ multiplex PCR was the method, and the copy in TCRdb shows in-frame clones only, minus some. The sample consists of 300,000 to 400,000 clones, 85% to 90% of them appearing once. Sample: PBMCs or T cells enriched from blood (not recorded which). The origin of the receptors is a man between 18 and 35 years old who had recovered from COVID-19.

This clone was observed a single time. V usage is TRBV2 and J usage is TRBJ2-1, with 9 bases identical to TRBD2. The CDR3 spans 15 residues. After removal of 3 bases from V and 8 bases from J, the junction contained 8 bases not matched to a gene. Germline V gene sequence: CDR1 SNHLY, CDR2 FYNNEI. The CDR3 reads CASSDLASGVDEQFF. CDR3 bases: TGTGCCAGCAGTGACTTGGCTAGCGGGGTCGATGAGCAGTTCTTC.

This clone was picked up one time. The rearrangement uses TRBV28 and TRBJ2-6; possible D gene TRBD1, 6 bases. The germline gives CDR1 MDHEN, CDR2 SYDVKM. The V and J ends lost 7 bases and 4 bases respectively, with 11 bases between them. The CDR3 runs to 14 residues. In DNA, the CDR3 is TGTGCCAGCACTACAGGGTTCGGGGCCAACGTCCTGACTTTC. Amino acid sequence: CASTTGFGANVLTF.

The chain has TRBV5-4 and TRBJ1-1; D is possibly TRBD1 (5 bases). V gave up 4 bases and J gave up 2 bases, with 15 bases separating them. Germline values: CDR1 SGHNT, CDR2 YYREEE (reference sequence). This CDR3 spans 15 amino acids. For the CDR3, the DNA is TGTGCCAGCAGCGCCGGACATACAGTAAACACTGAAGCTTTCTTT. Protein product: CASSAGHTVNTEAFF. Combining the CDR3 with reference TRBV5-4 and TRBJ1-1 gives the whole variable domain ETGVTQSPTHLIKTRGQQVTLRCSSQSGHNTVSWYQQALGQGPQFIFQYYREEENGRGNFPPRFSGLQFPNYSSELNVNALELDDSALYLCASSAGHTVNTEAFFGQGTRLTVV.

CDR3 amino acids: CASRTGSSYNEQFF. As DNA, the CDR3 is TGTGCCAGCAGAACAGGGAGCTCCTACAATGAGCAGTTCTTC. The chain is built from TRBV2 and TRBJ2-1; D may be TRBD1 (6 bases). CDR3 length equals 14 residues. The germline V and J ends were trimmed by 6 bases and 0 bases, with 9 bases remaining between them. Per germline, CDR1 SNHLY and CDR2 FYNNEI.

V is TRBV18 and J is TRBJ2-7; 8 bases are shared with TRBD2. CDR3 length: 13 residues. Trimming took 3 bases from V and 6 from J; bases not matched to a gene: 4. Germline CDR1 and CDR2: KGHSH and LQKENI. The CDR3 reads CASSPTSVGEQYF. The CDR3 DNA follows: TGTGCCAGCTCACCGACTAGCGTCGGCGAGCAGTACTTC. Drawing the rest from reference TRBV18 and TRBJ2-7, the complete variable domain is NAGVMQNPRHLVRRRGQEARLRCSPMKGHSHVYWYRQLPEEGLKFMVYLQKENIIDESGMPKERFSAEFPKEGPSILRIQQVVRGDSAAYFCASSPTSVGEQYFGPGTRLTVT.

The chain couples TRBV10-3 to TRBJ2-1; 15 bases agree with TRBD2. V gave up 3 bases and J gave up 0 bases; unmatched junction bases: 9. CDR1 and CDR2 (germline): ENHRY, SYGVKD. This CDR3 spans 20 amino acids. The CDR3 here is CAISDLGTSGGLSSYNEQFF. Written as DNA, the CDR3 is TGTGCCATCAGTGACCTCGGGACTAGCGGGGGGTTGAGCTCCTACAATGAGCAGTTCTTC.

J is TRBJ1-6 and V is TRBV6-5, with D possibly matching TRBD1 (5 bases). The CDR3 covers 14 residues. The germline CDR1 and CDR2 sequences are MNHEY and SVGAGI. V lost 6 bases and J lost 5, with 11 bases in between. CDR3 DNA sequence: TGTGCCAGCAGCTTGACAGATCATAATTCACCCCTCCACTTT. Its translation is CASSLTDHNSPLHF.